The 14 T cell receptor beta chains in this list originate from one sample, sequenced in a study of vaccination and CD4 T cells after COVID-19. Treatment described: approximately 9-day PBMC culture with coronavirus spike peptide pools or control peptides (ViraFEST assay). Samples of CD4+ T cells were obtained from the unexposed donor before the COVID-19 pandemic (2011-2018). The Oncomine TCR Beta short-read assay generated sequence data from the DNA of cultured CD4+ T cells. TCRdb redid the calling of the PCR reads with MiXCR, one entry per CDR3 protein. The sample has about 7,200 distinct CDR3 sequences; about 54% are singletons. These TCRs' antigens remain unknown. Sequenced material: CD4+ T cells from blood, cultured in vitro. Receptors were obtained from a human donor in good health.

The V gene is TRBV28, the J gene TRBJ1-6, with 8 bases lining up with TRBD1. This CDR3 has 16 amino acids. Germline V CDR1 and CDR2: MDHEN, SYDVKM. The junction had 17 bases not matched to a gene; V was cut back by 5 bases and J by 14 bases. CDR3 in DNA: TGTGCCAGCAGTCAAGGAGGACAGGGAGGCAATGAGGCCCTCCACTTT. Protein sequence: CASSQGGQGGNEALHF. Using reference TRBV28 and TRBJ1-6 for the parts outside the CDR3, the full variable domain is DVKVTQSSRYLVKRTGEKVFLECVQDMDHENMFWYRQDPGLGLRLIYFSYDVKMKEKGDIPEGYSVSREKKERFSLILESASTNQTSMYLCASSQGGQGGNEALHFGNGTRLTVT.

This clonotype was recorded once. This chain uses TRBV12-3 or TRBV12-4 with TRBJ1-2; D is perhaps TRBD1 (6 bases). Trimming shortened V by 5 bases and J by 0 bases, and 22 bases separated the two germline ends. The CDR3 length is 18 residues. CDR3 residues: CASSPDSHPRSANYGYTF. In nucleotides, the CDR3 is TGTGCCAGCAGTCCGGACAGTCACCCGCGGTCGGCTAACTATGGCTACACCTTC.

This clonotype was observed a single time. The V call is TRBV5-1, the J call TRBJ2-7, with 8 bases matching TRBD2. Germline V gene lookup returns CDR1 SGHRS and CDR2 YFSETQ. The ends lost 4 bases at V and 4 bases at J; junction bases unmatched: 10. This CDR3 region has 15 residues. Written as DNA, the CDR3 is TGCGCCAGCAGCCAACCGGGACTAGTCTCATACGAGCAGTACTTC. The encoded protein is CASSQPGLVSYEQYF.

V gene TRBV20-1 combines with J gene TRBJ2-7, with 11 bases aligning to TRBD2. The CDR3 has 14 residues. The trim removed 3 bases at V and 3 bases at J, leaving 4 bases unmatched. The germline V gene encodes CDR1 DFQATT and CDR2 SNEGSKA (reference sequence). CDR3 nucleotide sequence: TGCAGTGCTAGGGCCCTAGCGGGAGGCTACGAGCAGTACTTC. Protein sequence: CSARALAGGYEQYF.

In DNA form, the CDR3 reads TGTGCCAGTAGTATACAGGGGGCCGATTATCAGCCCCAGCATTTT. This translates into CASSIQGADYQPQHF. This chain connects TRBV19 to TRBJ1-5; TRBD1 matches 8 bases. V lost 2 bases and J lost 5; bases outside the gene matches: 5. The CDR3 has 15 residues. The germline CDR1 and CDR2 sequences are LNHDA and SQIVND (reference sequence). Supplemented by reference TRBV19 and TRBJ1-5, the full variable domain reads DGGITQSPKYLFRKEGQNVTLSCEQNLNHDAMYWYRQDPGQGLRLIYYSQIVNDFQKGDIAEGYSVSREKKESFPLTVTSAQKNPTAFYLCASSIQGADYQPQHFGDGTRLSIL.

The chain is built from TRBV2 and TRBJ1-2; D uncertain. V was clipped by 3 bases and J by 7 bases, with 12 bases between them. CDR1 is SNHLY and CDR2 is FYNNEI in the germline V gene. The CDR3 loop spans 13 amino acids. The CDR3 nucleotides are TGTGCCAGCAGTGATCTAGGGAAGTTTGGCTACACCTTC. Protein sequence: CASSDLGKFGYTF.

This rearrangement joins TRBV6-1 to TRBJ1-5; the D gene is possibly TRBD1 (5 bases). The CDR3 extends over 13 amino acids. V shed 10 bases and J shed 3 bases, with 13 bases lying between them. The germline V gene has CDR1 MNHNS and CDR2 SASEGT. CDR3 nucleotide sequence: TGTGCCAACATGTTGGGACTCAATCAGCCCCAGCATTTT. It yields the protein CANMLGLNQPQHF.

The CDR3, as DNA: TGTGCCAGCAGCTTAGAGGTTTACAGGGGGAGTGAGCAGTTCTTC. Translation: CASSLEVYRGSEQFF. The chain links TRBV11-2 to TRBJ2-1; 8 bases are shared with TRBD1. The V and J ends lost 0 bases and 9 bases, in that order; junction bases with no gene match: 7. CDR1 is SGHAT and CDR2 is FQNNGV in the germline V gene. This CDR3 region has 15 residues.

The chain couples TRBV20-1 to TRBJ2-3; no clear D gene. V was cut by 8 bases and J by 6 bases, with 9 bases left in between. CDR3 length equals 10 residues. Germline V gives CDR1 DFQATT, CDR2 SNEGSKA (reference sequence). The CDR3 here is CSLAWDTQYF. Written as DNA, the CDR3 is TGCAGTTTGGCCTGGGATACGCAGTATTTT.

This chain uses TRBV15 with TRBJ2-4; 7 bases agree with TRBD2. Trimming removed 0 bases from V and 2 bases from J; junction bases left unmatched: 4. The CDR3 is 16 amino acids. Germline V gives CDR1 LNHNV, CDR2 YYDKDF (reference sequence). CDR3 bases: TGTGCCACCAGCAGAGATCAGGGAGGGACCAAAAACATTCAGTACTTC. Translated, it gives CATSRDQGGTKNIQYF.

The table lists this clonotype with a few counts. The rearrangement links TRBV20-1 to TRBJ1-2; D is possibly TRBD1 (5 bases). Trimming removed 3 bases at V and 0 bases at J, with 14 bases between. Germline CDR1 is DFQATT and CDR2 is SNEGSKA (reference sequence). The CDR3 totals 15 residues. The CDR3 coding sequence is TGCAGTGCTAGGGGGTCGAGACAGCCTAACTATGGCTACACCTTC. Translated: CSARGSRQPNYGYTF.

This clonotype appeared a few times. The V gene is TRBV27, the J gene TRBJ1-3, with a weak D call TRBD1 (5 bases). The CDR3 is 15 residues long. V was clipped by 0 bases and J by 3 bases, with 9 bases between them. Looked up from germline, CDR1 is MNHEY and CDR2 is SMNVEV (reference sequence). DNA for the CDR3: TGTGCCAGCAGTTTATCGGCGGGGGTTGGAAACACCATATATTTT. Amino acid sequence: CASSLSAGVGNTIYF.

The chain joins TRBV18 to TRBJ2-3; TRBD2 agrees at 7 bases. The CDR3 has 16 amino acids. Germline-derived CDR1 and CDR2 are KGHSH and LQKENI. V trimming: 1 base; J trimming: 5 bases; junction bases outside the gene matches: 9. DNA for the CDR3: TGTGCCAGCTCACCACAGATCGGGAGGAGCGGAGATACGCAGTATTTT. Amino acids: CASSPQIGRSGDTQYF.

The chain joins TRBV19 to TRBJ1-2; D unclear. There are 12 residues in the CDR3. V was cut by 6 bases and J by 2 bases, with 7 bases left in between. Germline CDR1 and CDR2: LNHDA and SQIVND (reference sequence). The CDR3 loop reads CASRMGNYGYTF. DNA for the CDR3: TGTGCCAGTAGGATGGGAAACTATGGCTACACCTTC.